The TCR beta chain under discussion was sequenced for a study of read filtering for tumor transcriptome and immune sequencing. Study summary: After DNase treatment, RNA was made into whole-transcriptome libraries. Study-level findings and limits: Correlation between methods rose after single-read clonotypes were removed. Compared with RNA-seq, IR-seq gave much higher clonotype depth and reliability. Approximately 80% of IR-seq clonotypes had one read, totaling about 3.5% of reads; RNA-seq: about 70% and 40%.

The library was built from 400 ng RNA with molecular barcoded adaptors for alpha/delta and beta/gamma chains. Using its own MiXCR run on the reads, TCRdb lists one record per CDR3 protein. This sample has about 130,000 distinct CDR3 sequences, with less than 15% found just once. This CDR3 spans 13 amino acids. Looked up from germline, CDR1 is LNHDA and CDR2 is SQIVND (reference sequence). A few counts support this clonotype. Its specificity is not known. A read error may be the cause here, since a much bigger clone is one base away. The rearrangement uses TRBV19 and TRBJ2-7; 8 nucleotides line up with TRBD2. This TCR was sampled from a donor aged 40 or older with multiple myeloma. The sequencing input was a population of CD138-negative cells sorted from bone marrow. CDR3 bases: TGTGCCAGTAGTATCGGACTAGCCTACGAGCGGTACTTC. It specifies CASSIGLAYERYF.